This entry is about one TCR beta chain. What it binds is not known. These data are taken from a study of T cell responses to AZD1222 COVID-19 vaccine. Study-level findings and limits: Spike-wide vaccine-associated CD4 TCRs dominated at 160-218 and 743-854. Reportedly, close to half of spike-specific TCRs are directed against unmutated variant regions.

The repertoire was sequenced with immunoSEQ multiplex PCR; TCRdb's copy has only in-frame clones and lacks some. The profile shows 99,000 or so clones, roughly 90% of them singletons. The sequence came from an adult in good health. This material consisted of peripheral blood, taken on day 0 of AZD1222 vaccination.

The CDR3 here is CASSQTGEMASPLHF. Written as DNA, the CDR3 is TGTGCCAGCAGCCAAACCGGGGAGATGGCCTCACCCCTCCACTTT. This chain joins TRBV7-8 and TRBJ1-6, with no clear D. The CDR3 is made up of 15 amino acids. The germline V gene has CDR1 SGHVS and CDR2 FQNEAQ. The ends were cut back, 5 bases at V and 10 bases at J, with 18 bases in the middle.